The 5 T cell receptor beta chains given below trace back to one sample, sequenced in a study of OX40 agonist ivuxolimab in advanced cancers. The assay was immunoSEQ multiplex PCR, and TCRdb's table has in-frame clones only and misses some. This table holds tens of thousands of clones, about 88% found once. This specimen consisted of CD4+ or CD8+ T cells sorted from blood, obtained in a trial of the OX40 agonist ivuxolimab. The receptor set was obtained from an adult with an advanced solid tumor such as melanoma, head and neck, liver or kidney cancer.

The rearrangement joins TRBV28 to TRBJ2-7, with TRBD1 identical over 9 bases. V was clipped by 5 bases and J by 3 bases; unmatched bases: 5. Germline values: CDR1 MDHEN, CDR2 SYDVKM. The CDR3 has 14 amino acids. In nucleotides, the CDR3 is TGTGCCAGCAGTGCCCGGGACAGGGACTACGAGCAGTACTTC. Translation: CASSARDRDYEQYF.

This chain links TRBV19 with TRBJ1-2; possibly TRBD1 for D (6 bases). V was cut by 3 bases and J by 4 bases, with 12 bases left in between. The CDR3 totals 14 residues. Per germline, CDR1 LNHDA and CDR2 SQIVND (reference sequence). The DNA for the CDR3 is TGTGCCAGTAGTATTAGCGGGGGCGCCTATGGCTACACCTTC. This encodes CASSISGGAYGYTF.

CDR3 coding DNA: TGTGCCAGCAAAGTGGGGGTGAACACCGGGGAGCTGTTTTTT. Amino acid sequence: CASKVGVNTGELFF. This chain links TRBV25-1 with TRBJ2-2; D possibly uses TRBD1 or TRBD2 (5 bases each). The length of the CDR3 is 14 residues. Germline-derived CDR1 and CDR2 are MGHDK and SYGVNS. V gave up 7 bases and J gave up 1 base, with 10 bases separating them. The full variable domain, its missing parts supplied by reference TRBV25-1 and TRBJ2-2, is EADIYQTPRYLVIGTGKKITLECSQTMGHDKMYWYQQDPGMELHLIHYSYGVNSTEKGDLSSESTVSRIRTEHFPLTLESARPSHTSQYLCASKVGVNTGELFFGEGSRLTVL.

The chain is built from TRBV7-2 and TRBJ2-1; 10 positions match TRBD2. From germline, CDR1 is SGHTA and CDR2 FQGNSA. This CDR3 is 15 amino acids long. With 3 bases clipped from V and 4 bases from J, the junction kept 3 bases outside the gene matches. CDR3 in amino acids: CASSFGTSAYNEQFF. The CDR3 DNA follows: TGTGCCAGCAGCTTTGGGACTAGCGCTTACAATGAGCAGTTCTTC.

The chain joins TRBV19 to TRBJ2-7; D is perhaps TRBD1 or TRBD2 (5 bases each). The ends were cut back, 10 bases at V and 0 bases at J, with 16 bases in the middle. The CDR3 length is 14 residues. CDR1 is LNHDA and CDR2 is SQIVND in the germline V gene (reference sequence). Written as DNA, the CDR3 is TGTGCCACCAGGTGGGGGATTAACTCCTACGAGCAGTACTTC. Amino acids: CATRWGINSYEQYF.